This TCR beta chain was recovered during a study of blood T cell repertoires in COVID-19. Study members were between roughly 18 and 100 years old and lived in some 26 US regions. The study assigned cohorts using participant-reported clinical history. Clones were read by immunoSEQ multiplex PCR, and TCRdb kept only the in-frame ones, dropping some. The table includes hundreds of thousands of clones, roughly 86% detected once. Trimming cost V 6 bases and J 0 bases; bases outside gene matches: 4. This CDR3 has 13 residues. Germline loops: CDR1 SQVTM, CDR2 ANQGSEA. The sequenced sample consisted of PBMCs or T cells enriched from blood (not recorded which). The sequence was collected from a woman between 40 and 55 years old with acute COVID-19. The chain carries TRBV29-1 and TRBJ2-5; the match to TRBD2 covers 7 bases. The CDR3 nucleotides read TGCAGCGTCCAAGCGGGGAACCAAGAGACCCAGTACTTC. It specifies CSVQAGNQETQYF.